This entry concerns a single T cell receptor beta chain. The data are from a study of cytomegalovirus exposure and HLA in healthy donors. The germline CDR1 and CDR2 sequences are SGHVS and FNYEAQ. V lost 1 base and J 2 bases, leaving 10 bases between the germline ends. The CDR3 sequence is 15 residues long. The PCR contained 60 Vbeta and 13 Jbeta primers. The protocol was immunoSEQ multiplex PCR, while the TCRdb copy is restricted to in-frame clones and leaves out a portion. The repertoire holds 60,000 or so clones, with 65% to 90% as singletons. Sequencing input: PBMCs. This chain joins TRBV7-6 and TRBJ2-3, with D perhaps matching TRBD2 (5 bases). This sequence was found in a female donor in good health and CMV-seronegative. The CDR3 DNA follows: TGTGCCAGCAGCTTAGGAGGAGGCCTCACAGATACGCAGTATTTT. Translating it yields CASSLGGGLTDTQYF.